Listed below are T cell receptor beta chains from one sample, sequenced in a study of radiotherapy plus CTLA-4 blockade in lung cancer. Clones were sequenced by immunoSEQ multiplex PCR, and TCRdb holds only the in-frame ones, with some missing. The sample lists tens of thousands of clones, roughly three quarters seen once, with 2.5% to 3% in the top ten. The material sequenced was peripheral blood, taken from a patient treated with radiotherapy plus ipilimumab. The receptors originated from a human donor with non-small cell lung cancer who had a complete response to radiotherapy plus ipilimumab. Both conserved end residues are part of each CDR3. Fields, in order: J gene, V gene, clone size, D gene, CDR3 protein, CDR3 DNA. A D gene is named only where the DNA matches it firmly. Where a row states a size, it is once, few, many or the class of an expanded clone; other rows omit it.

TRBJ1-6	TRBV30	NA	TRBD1	CAWGRDREGSPLHF	TGTGCCTGGGGTCGGGACAGGGAAGGTTCACCCCTCCACTTT
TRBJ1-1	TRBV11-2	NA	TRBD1	CASSLLGTGGLMNTEAFF	TGTGCCAGCAGCTTACTTGGAACAGGGGGCCTCATGAACACTGAAGCTTTCTTT
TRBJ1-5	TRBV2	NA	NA	CASSEWAVDQPQHF	TGTGCCAGCAGTGAATGGGCCGTCGACCAGCCCCAGCATTTT
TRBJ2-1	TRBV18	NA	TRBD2	CASSPVGRAGANEQFF	TGTGCCAGCTCACCAGTCGGGAGAGCGGGGGCCAATGAGCAGTTCTTC
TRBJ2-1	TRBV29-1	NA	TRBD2	CSVGEGLAGYNEQFF	TGCAGCGTTGGAGAGGGGCTAGCGGGATACAATGAGCAGTTCTTC
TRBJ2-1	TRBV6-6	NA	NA	CASSYGTRYDEQFF	TGTGCCAGCAGTTACGGGACAAGGTACGATGAGCAGTTCTTC
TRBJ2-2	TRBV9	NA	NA	CASSKTVGENTGELFF	TGTGCCAGCAGCAAAACGGTCGGGGAGAACACCGGGGAGCTGTTTTTT
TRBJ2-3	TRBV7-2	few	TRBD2	CASSLKGLGRAGRADTQYF	TGTGCCAGCAGCTTAAAAGGACTTGGGAGGGCAGGGCGGGCGGATACGCAGTATTTT
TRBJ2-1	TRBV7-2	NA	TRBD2	CASSFSGPVDNEQFF	TGTGCCAGCAGCTTTAGCGGGCCCGTGGACAATGAGCAGTTCTTC
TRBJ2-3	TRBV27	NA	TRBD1	CASRPMGDRGTDTQYF	TGTGCCAGCAGGCCTATGGGGGACAGGGGCACAGATACGCAGTATTTT
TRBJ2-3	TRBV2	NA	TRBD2	CAGQIAGGREYTQYF	TGTGCCGGACAAATAGCGGGAGGTCGGGAATATACGCAGTATTTT
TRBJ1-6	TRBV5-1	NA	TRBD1	CASSPWTGTNSPLHF	TGCGCCAGCAGCCCATGGACAGGGACGAATTCACCCCTCCACTTT
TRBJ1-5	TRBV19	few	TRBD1	CASNERTGRNQPQHF	TGTGCCAGTAACGAACGGACAGGGCGCAATCAGCCCCAGCATTTT
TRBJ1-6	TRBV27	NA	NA	CASRESTGSRSPLHF	TGTGCCAGCAGGGAATCGACAGGAAGTAGATCACCCCTCCACTTT
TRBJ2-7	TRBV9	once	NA	CASSAGTPPGGPYEQYF	TGTGCCAGCAGCGCAGGGACCCCACCCGGGGGGCCCTACGAGCAGTACTTC
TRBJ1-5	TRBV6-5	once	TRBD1	CASRRKGAGWPQHF	TGTGCCAGCCGCCGAAAGGGGGCGGGGTGGCCCCAGCATTTT
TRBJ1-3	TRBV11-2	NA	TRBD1	CASSYDRGPGNTIYF	TGTGCCAGCAGCTACGACAGGGGGCCTGGAAACACCATATATTTT
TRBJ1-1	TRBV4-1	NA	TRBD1	CASSQRDREYTEAFF	TGCGCCAGCAGCCAACGGGACAGGGAGTACACTGAAGCTTTCTTT
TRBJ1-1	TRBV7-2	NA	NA	CASSLGGRGNTEAFF	TGTGCCAGCAGCTTAGGTGGCAGGGGGAACACTGAAGCTTTCTTT
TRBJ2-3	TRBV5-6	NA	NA	CASSLAGSTDTQYF	TGTGCCAGCAGCTTGGCCGGGAGCACAGATACGCAGTATTTT
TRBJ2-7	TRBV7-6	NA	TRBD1	CASSWRQGSYEQYF	TGTGCCAGCAGCTGGCGACAGGGCTCCTACGAGCAGTACTTC
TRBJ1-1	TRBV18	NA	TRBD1	CASSPAGGIEAFF	TGTGCCAGCTCACCAGCAGGGGGGATTGAAGCTTTCTTT
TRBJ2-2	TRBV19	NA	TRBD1	CASSINLGTGGTGELFF	TGTGCCAGTAGTATCAATCTTGGGACAGGGGGCACCGGGGAGCTGTTTTTT
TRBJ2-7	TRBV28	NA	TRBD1	CASTGQAPYEQYF	TGTGCCAGCACTGGACAGGCCCCCTACGAGCAGTACTTC
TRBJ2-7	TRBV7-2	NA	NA	CASSLAGGPYEQYF	TGTGCCAGCAGCTTAGCGGGGGGACCCTACGAGCAGTACTTC
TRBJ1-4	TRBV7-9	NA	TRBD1	CASSSPPGQVATNEKLFF	TGTGCCAGCAGCTCCCCTCCGGGACAGGTTGCAACTAATGAAAAACTGTTTTTT
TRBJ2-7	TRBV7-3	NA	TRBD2	CASSAQAGGSYEQYF	TGTGCCAGCAGCGCCCAGGCGGGAGGGTCCTACGAGCAGTACTTC
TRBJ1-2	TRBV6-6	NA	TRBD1	CASSYGTGGGYTF	TGTGCCAGCAGTTACGGGACAGGGGGAGGCTACACCTTC
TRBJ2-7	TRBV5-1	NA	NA	CASSPITSHEQYF	TGCGCCAGCAGCCCAATCACTAGCCACGAGCAGTACTTC
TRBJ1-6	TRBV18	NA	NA	CASSPGQDNSPLHF	TGTGCCAGCTCACCAGGGCAGGATAATTCACCCCTCCACTTT
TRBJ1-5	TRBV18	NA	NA	CASSSRVTDSNQPQHF	TGTGCCAGCTCATCCAGGGTGACGGACAGCAATCAGCCCCAGCATTTT
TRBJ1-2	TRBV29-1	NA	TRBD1	CSARTGGSGYTF	TGCAGCGCCCGGACAGGGGGTAGCGGCTACACCTTC
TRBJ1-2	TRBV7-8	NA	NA	CASSLDRITNYGYTF	TGTGCCAGCAGCTTAGACAGGATTACTAACTATGGCTACACCTTC
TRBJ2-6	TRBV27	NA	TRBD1	CASGKQGANGANVLTF	TGTGCCAGCGGGAAACAGGGGGCGAATGGGGCCAACGTCCTGACTTTC
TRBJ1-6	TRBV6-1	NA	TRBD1	CASTPGQENSPLHF	TGTGCCAGCACCCCGGGACAGGAGAATTCACCCCTCCACTTT
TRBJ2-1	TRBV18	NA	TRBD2	CASSPSGGSSYNEQFF	TGTGCCAGCTCACCGTCTGGCGGGAGCTCCTACAATGAGCAGTTCTTC
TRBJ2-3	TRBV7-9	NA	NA	CASSAARASHTQYF	TGTGCCAGCAGCGCGGCCAGAGCTTCCCATACGCAGTATTTT
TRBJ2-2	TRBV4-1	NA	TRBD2	CASSQGLGLGIGELFF	TGCGCCAGCAGCCAAGGACTCGGACTAGGAATCGGGGAGCTGTTTTTT
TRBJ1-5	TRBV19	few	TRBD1	CASSTQGGDNQPQHF	TGTGCCAGTAGTACACAGGGGGGCGACAATCAGCCCCAGCATTTT
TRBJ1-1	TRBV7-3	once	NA	CASSLTRGGVTEAFF	TGTGCCAGCAGCTTAACGAGAGGGGGAGTGACTGAAGCTTTCTTT
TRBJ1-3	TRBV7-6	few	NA	CASSLDQGRGNTIYF	TGTGCCAGCAGCTTAGACCAAGGGAGAGGAAACACCATATATTTT
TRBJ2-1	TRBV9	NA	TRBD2	CASSVSTSGVMNEQFF	TGTGCCAGCAGCGTATCGACTAGCGGGGTAATGAATGAGCAGTTCTTC
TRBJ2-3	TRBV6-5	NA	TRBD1	CASSYIGQGAPGTQYF	TGTGCCAGCAGTTACATCGGGCAGGGGGCCCCCGGTACGCAGTATTTT
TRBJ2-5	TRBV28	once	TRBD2	CASSFGLAGPQETQYF	TGTGCCAGCAGTTTCGGCCTAGCGGGGCCTCAAGAGACCCAGTACTTC
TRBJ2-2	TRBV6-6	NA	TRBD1	CASSRDRGLIGELFF	TGTGCCAGCAGTAGGGACAGGGGGCTGATCGGGGAGCTGTTTTTT
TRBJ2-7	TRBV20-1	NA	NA	CSAGAAYEQYF	TGCAGTGCAGGGGCGGCCTACGAGCAGTACTTC